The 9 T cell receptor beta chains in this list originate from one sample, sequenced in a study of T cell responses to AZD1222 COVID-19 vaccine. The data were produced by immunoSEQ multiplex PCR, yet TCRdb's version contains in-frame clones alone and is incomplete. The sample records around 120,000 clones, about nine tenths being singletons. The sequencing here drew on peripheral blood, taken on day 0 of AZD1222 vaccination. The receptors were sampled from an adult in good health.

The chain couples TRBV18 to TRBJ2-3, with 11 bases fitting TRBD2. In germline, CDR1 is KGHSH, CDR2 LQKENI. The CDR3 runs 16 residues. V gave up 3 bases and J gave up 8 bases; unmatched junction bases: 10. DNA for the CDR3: TGTGCCAGCTCACCCGAAGGTAGCGGGGGGGCTGGTACGCAGTATTTT. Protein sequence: CASSPEGSGGAGTQYF. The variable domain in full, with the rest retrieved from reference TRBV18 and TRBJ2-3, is NAGVMQNPRHLVRRRGQEARLRCSPMKGHSHVYWYRQLPEEGLKFMVYLQKENIIDESGMPKERFSAEFPKEGPSILRIQQVVRGDSAAYFCASSPEGSGGAGTQYFGPGTRLTVL.

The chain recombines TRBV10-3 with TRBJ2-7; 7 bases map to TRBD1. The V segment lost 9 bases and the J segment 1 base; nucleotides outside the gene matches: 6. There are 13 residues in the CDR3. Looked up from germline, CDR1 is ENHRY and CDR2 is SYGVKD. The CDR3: CAIGTENSYEQYF. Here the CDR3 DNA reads TGTGCCATTGGGACAGAGAATTCCTACGAGCAGTACTTC.

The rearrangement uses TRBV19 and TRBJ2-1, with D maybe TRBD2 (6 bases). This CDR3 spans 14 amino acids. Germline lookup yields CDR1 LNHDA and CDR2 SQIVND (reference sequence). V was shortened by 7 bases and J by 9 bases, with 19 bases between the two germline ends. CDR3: CASTNRGRGVEQFF. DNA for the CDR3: TGTGCCAGTACTAATCGGGGGAGAGGGGTTGAGCAGTTCTTC.

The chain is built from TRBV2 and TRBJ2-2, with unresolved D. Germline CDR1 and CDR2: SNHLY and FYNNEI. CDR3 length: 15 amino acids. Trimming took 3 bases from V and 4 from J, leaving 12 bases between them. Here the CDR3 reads CASSENPRSTGELFF. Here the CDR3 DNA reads TGTGCCAGCAGTGAGAACCCGAGGTCCACCGGGGAGCTGTTTTTT. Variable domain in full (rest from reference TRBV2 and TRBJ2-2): EPEVTQTPSHQVTQMGQEVILRCVPISNHLYFYWYRQILGQKVEFLVSFYNNEISEKSEIFDDQFSVERPDGSNFTLKIRSTKLEDSAMYFCASSENPRSTGELFFGEGSRLTVL.

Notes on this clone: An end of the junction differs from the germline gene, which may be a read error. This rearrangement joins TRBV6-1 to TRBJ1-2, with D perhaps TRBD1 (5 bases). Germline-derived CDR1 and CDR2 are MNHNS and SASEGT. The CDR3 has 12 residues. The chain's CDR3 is CASREDSYGYTF. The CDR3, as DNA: TGTGCCAGCAGGGAAGACAGCTATGGCTACACCTTC.

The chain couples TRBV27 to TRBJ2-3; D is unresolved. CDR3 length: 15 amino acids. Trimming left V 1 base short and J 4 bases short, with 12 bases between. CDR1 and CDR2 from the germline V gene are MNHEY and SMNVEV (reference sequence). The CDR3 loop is CASSLFLTVADTQYF. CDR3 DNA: TGTGCCAGCAGTTTATTCCTCACAGTAGCAGATACGCAGTATTTT.

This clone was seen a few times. CDR3 nucleotides: TGTGCCAGCAGACTAGCGCTGAACACCGGGGAGCTGTTTTTT. Its translation is CASRLALNTGELFF. The chain carries TRBV2 and TRBJ2-2; 7 bases are a match to TRBD2. The V gene end was trimmed by 6 bases and the J gene end by 1 base; junction bases not matched to a gene: 2. Germline V gene data show CDR1 as SNHLY and CDR2 as FYNNEI. The CDR3 loop spans 14 amino acids. Full variable domain (outside the CDR3, taken from reference TRBV2 and TRBJ2-2): EPEVTQTPSHQVTQMGQEVILRCVPISNHLYFYWYRQILGQKVEFLVSFYNNEISEKSEIFDDQFSVERPDGSNFTLKIRSTKLEDSAMYFCASRLALNTGELFFGEGSRLTVL.

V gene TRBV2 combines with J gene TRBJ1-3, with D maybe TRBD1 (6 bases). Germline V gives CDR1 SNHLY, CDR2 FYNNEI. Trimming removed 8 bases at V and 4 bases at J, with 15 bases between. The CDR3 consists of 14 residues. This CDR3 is CASGQQANGNTIYF. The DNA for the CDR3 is TGTGCCAGCGGACAGCAAGCGAACGGAAACACCATATATTTT.

The CDR3 is CASSRLNTQYF. The CDR3 DNA reads TGTGCCAGCAGCCGGTTGAATACGCAGTATTTT. The chain is built from TRBV3-1 (or the pseudogene TRBV3-2) and TRBJ2-3; D not certain. Germline assignment: CDR1 LGHDT and CDR2 YNNKEL (reference sequence). This CDR3 is built from 11 residues. V was cut by 4 bases and J by 7 bases, with 6 bases left in between.